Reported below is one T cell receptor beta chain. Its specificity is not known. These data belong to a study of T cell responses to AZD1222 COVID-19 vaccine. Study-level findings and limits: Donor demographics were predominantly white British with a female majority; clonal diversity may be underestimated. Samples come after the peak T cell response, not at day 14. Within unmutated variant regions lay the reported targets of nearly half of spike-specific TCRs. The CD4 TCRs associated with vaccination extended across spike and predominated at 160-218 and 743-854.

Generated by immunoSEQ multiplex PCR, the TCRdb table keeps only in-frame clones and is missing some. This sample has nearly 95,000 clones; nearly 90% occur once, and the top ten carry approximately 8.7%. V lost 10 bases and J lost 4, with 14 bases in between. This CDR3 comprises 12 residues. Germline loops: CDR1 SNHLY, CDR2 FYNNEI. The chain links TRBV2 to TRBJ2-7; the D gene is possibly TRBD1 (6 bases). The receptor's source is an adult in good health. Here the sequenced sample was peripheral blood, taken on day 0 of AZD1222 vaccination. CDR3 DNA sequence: TGTGCCACCAGGGACAACTCTTACGAGCAGTACTTC. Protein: CATRDNSYEQYF.